This TCR beta chain was documented in a study of identical twins (dated by TCRdb to the mid-2010s). With respect to the entire study: The study deep-sequenced TCR alpha and beta repertoires from monozygotic twins, unrelated adults of various ages and cord blood to test whether fetal clonotypes persist. Replicate twin experiments were performed at different times using different library preparation protocols to rule out contamination.

Only healthy Caucasian donors were included. The twin cohort consisted of three pairs of female monozygotic twins, all aged about 18 to 29 years. CD4+ and CD8+ T cell populations were isolated with positive isolation kits from Invitrogen. The library came from 5' RACE. Sequencing took place on an Illumina HiSeq 2000. Template switching added a universal primer binding site, and the final cDNA carried a unique molecular identifier that allowed TCR cDNA molecules to be counted accurately. Specific primers in the conserved constant-segment region were used to synthesize first-strand cDNA for TCR alpha and beta chains. To control for contamination, every cDNA library carried two barcodes: a SMART-Mk sample barcode plus Illumina barcodes. TruSeq adapter sequences, together with Illumina sample barcodes, were added in two successive PCR steps. TCR alpha and beta cDNA libraries were sequenced on the Illumina HiSeq platform with custom primers. The published analysis was carried out like this. MiGEC was used to process raw reads and extract unique molecular identifiers, and MiXCR was used to find CDR3 positions. For each individual, recombination models were inferred using an EM algorithm with the repgenHMM and IGoR tools. The tcR package in R was used for shared clonotype analysis, with sharing normalized by the product of cloneset sizes. Out-of-frame nonproductive sequences were analyzed to study raw recombination free of thymic and clonal selection effects. The raw public reads went through TCRdb reprocessing: fastp at Q25, MiXCR clone calling, in-frame beta chains kept. When rows share a CDR3 protein, they turn into one entry using the most common DNA and genes. The authors' filters were not applied to this entry. The sample table contains approximately 300,000 distinct CDR3 sequences; only one count was recorded for over 8.5% of them. Roughly 6.4% of the sample comes from the top ten.

Of note for this clonotype: Its cognate antigen has yet to be identified. Base quality data are lacking; no much larger clone is found one base away.

Results the study describes overall, beyond this receptor: Out-of-frame TCR alpha sharing in monozygotic twins was systematically underestimated by recombination models, whereas sharing between unrelated individuals was in agreement with the recombination models. Zero-insertion analyses could be partly confounded by invariant T cells such as MAIT and iNKT, though diverse VJ usage argued against such confounding for most clonotypes. Because the same donors could not be followed over many years, the conclusions depended on cross-sectional statistical analysis. Out-of-frame TCR alpha sequences shared between twins showed an excess of low generation-probability sequences compared with coincidental sharing between unrelated individuals. Abundant cord blood beta clonotypes carried fewer insertions; young adult naive repertoires showed a weaker similar trend, while memory repertoires showed none. Excess twin sharing in beta out-of-frame sequences was weaker because fewer shared sequences lowered the signal-to-noise ratio.

The same sample was also studied in work on yellow fever vaccine responses in identical twins. The second study, in turn, reports: The T cell response to vaccination in identical twins was reported by the authors to appear partly convergent and partly personalized. Focusing on identical twins, the study followed the T cell clones that responded to the vaccine, and did so with precision.

Sequencing used CD8+ T cells sorted from blood. The sequence derives from a woman between 18 and 29 years old in good health.

This receptor carries the CDR3 CATPIAGVRDEQFF. The DNA sequence reads TGTGCCACCCCCATAGCGGGAGTCAGGGATGAGCAGTTCTTC. The receptor chain draws on TRBV7-9 and TRBJ2-1, with 9 bases aligning to TRBD2. The V end gives up 10 bases and the J end 8 bases, leaving 12 bases in the junction not matched to a gene. The CDR3, cysteine through phenylalanine, is 14 amino acids long. The only DNA kept is the CDR3, 42 bases in frame from the first base. The germline V gene (reference sequence) specifies SEHNR as CDR1 and FQNEAQ as CDR2.